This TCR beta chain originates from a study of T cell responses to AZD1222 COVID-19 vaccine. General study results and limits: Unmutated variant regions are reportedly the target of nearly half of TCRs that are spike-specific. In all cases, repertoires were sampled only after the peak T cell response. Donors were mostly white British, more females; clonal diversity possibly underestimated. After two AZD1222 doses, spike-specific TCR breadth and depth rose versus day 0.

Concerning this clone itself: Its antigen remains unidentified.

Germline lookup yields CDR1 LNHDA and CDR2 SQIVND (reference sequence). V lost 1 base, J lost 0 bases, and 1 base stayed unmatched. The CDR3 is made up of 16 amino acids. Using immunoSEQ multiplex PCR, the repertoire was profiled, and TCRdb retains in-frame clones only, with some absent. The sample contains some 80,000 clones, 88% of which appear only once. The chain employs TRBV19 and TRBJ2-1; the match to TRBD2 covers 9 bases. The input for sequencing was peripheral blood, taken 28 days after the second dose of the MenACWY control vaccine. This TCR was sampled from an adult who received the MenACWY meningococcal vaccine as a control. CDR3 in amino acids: CASSIGGGGSYNEQFF. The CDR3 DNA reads TGTGCCAGTAGTATAGGCGGGGGGGGCTCCTACAATGAGCAGTTCTTC.